A selection of T cell receptor beta chains follows, all from one sample in a study of patients and donors after allogeneic stem cell transplantation. TCRdb reprocessed the RT-PCR reads with MiXCR, giving one entry per CDR3 protein. The sample lists 95,000 to 120,000 distinct CDR3 sequences; less than 45% were seen once. The sequenced sample consisted of blood, either unsorted or a sorted T cell fraction (not recorded which). These receptors all stem from a human donor who was either an allogeneic HSCT recipient or a stem cell or donor lymphocyte infusion donor (not recorded which). It is not recorded whose cells these are; they may come from a transplant donor. Each CDR3 is given with its conserved first and last residue. The D gene is left open where the match is weak. Size is stated for part of the rows, as once, few or many counts, or as a class when the clone is expanded.

abundance	v_gene	j_gene	d_gene	len	CDR3aa	CDR3nt
-	TRBV4-3	TRBJ1-5	-	15	CASSQDRSPDQPQHF	TGCGCCAGCAGCCAAGACAGATCCCCCGATCAGCCCCAGCATTTT
few	TRBV4-3	TRBJ1-4	-	14	CASSQETDNEKLFF	TGCGCCAGCAGCCAAGAAACGGATAATGAAAAACTGTTTTTT
few	TRBV15	TRBJ1-5	TRBD1	15	CATKLGQGRNQPQHF	TGTGCCACCAAACTTGGACAGGGTCGCAATCAGCCCCAGCATTTT
-	TRBV20-1	TRBJ1-5	-	12	CSARAGVQPQHF	TGCAGTGCTAGAGCGGGGGTTCAGCCCCAGCATTTT
few	TRBV5-1	TRBJ2-1	-	14	CASSLSPDYNEQFF	TGCGCCAGCAGCTTGTCTCCAGACTACAATGAGCAGTTCTTC
few	TRBV20-1	TRBJ2-7	-	13	CSAREPPRAEQYF	TGCAGTGCTAGAGAACCCCCCCGCGCGGAGCAGTACTTC
-	TRBV5-1	TRBJ2-2	TRBD1	15	CASRPGQGSSGELFF	TGCGCCAGCAGGCCGGGACAGGGCTCCTCCGGGGAGCTGTTTTTT
many	TRBV20-1	TRBJ1-4	-	11	CSAPISEKLFF	TGCAGTGCTCCTATCTCCGAAAAACTGTTTTTT
many	TRBV18	TRBJ1-1	TRBD1	15	CASSPQGEGITEAFF	TGTGCCAGCTCACCGCAGGGGGAAGGGATCACTGAAGCTTTCTTT
few	TRBV6-2/TRBV6-3	TRBJ1-1	-	12	CASAGRGYEAFF	TGTGCCAGCGCCGGACGAGGGTATGAAGCTTTCTTT
few	TRBV20-1	TRBJ1-1	-	13	CSARGQSGTEAFF	TGCAGTGCTAGAGGGCAGTCGGGCACTGAAGCTTTCTTT
once	TRBV18	TRBJ1-2	-	13	CASSTMEDYGYTF	TGTGCCAGCTCAACAATGGAGGACTATGGCTACACCTTC
few	TRBV24-1	TRBJ1-1	-	12	CATSDHTGKAFF	TGTGCCACCAGTGATCACACAGGTAAAGCTTTCTTT
-	TRBV4-3	TRBJ2-3	-	16	CASSQDGASRTDTQYF	TGCGCCAGCAGCCAAGACGGGGCCAGCCGCACAGATACGCAGTATTTT
-	TRBV5-5	TRBJ2-5	-	13	CASSLGRQRDQYF	TGTGCCAGCAGCTTGGGTAGACAAAGAGATCAGTACTTC
few	TRBV6-6	TRBJ1-6	-	15	CASRDGQLYNSPLHF	TGTGCCAGCAGAGACGGACAGCTTTATAATTCACCCCTCCACTTT
-	TRBV25-1	TRBJ1-2	TRBD1	13	CASRPGTGYGYTF	TGTGCCAGCAGACCCGGGACAGGCTATGGCTACACCTTC
-	TRBV24-1	TRBJ2-1	-	12	CATGGTYNEQFF	TGTGCCACCGGGGGAACCTACAATGAGCAGTTCTTC
-	TRBV30	TRBJ1-4	-	14	CAWSGGNGNEKLFF	TGTGCCTGGTCTGGGGGAAATGGGAATGAAAAACTGTTTTTT
many	TRBV12-3/TRBV12-4	TRBJ1-1	TRBD1	13	CASSRQGYTEAFF	TGTGCCAGCAGCCGACAGGGATACACTGAAGCTTTCTTT
-	TRBV29-1	TRBJ2-1	-	11	CSVEPAGKQFF	TGCAGCGTTGAACCAGCGGGTAAGCAGTTCTTC
-	TRBV9	TRBJ2-3	-	16	CASSGHKLASTDTQYF	TGTGCCAGCAGCGGACACAAGCTAGCCAGCACAGATACGCAGTATTTT
once	TRBV6-4	TRBJ2-1	TRBD2	14	CASSVSGGNNEQFF	TGTGCCAGCAGTGTGAGCGGGGGTAACAATGAGCAGTTCTTC
few	TRBV24-1	TRBJ2-7	-	15	CATSDNQAPWLGQYF	TGTGCCACCAGTGATAACCAGGCCCCATGGCTAGGGCAGTACTTC
-	TRBV24-1	TRBJ1-5	-	12	CATSDHNQPQHF	TGTGCCACCAGTGACCACAATCAGCCCCAGCATTTT
-	TRBV4-3	TRBJ1-6	-	15	CASSQVGGPNSPLHF	TGCGCCAGCAGCCAAGTCGGGGGACCGAATTCACCCCTCCACTTT
-	TRBV10-3	TRBJ2-5	TRBD1	12	CATGQDQETQYF	TGTGCCACCGGACAGGATCAAGAGACCCAGTACTTC
-	TRBV7-2	TRBJ1-6	TRBD1	17	CASSLYMRDRDNSPLHF	TGTGCCAGCAGCTTATACATGAGGGACAGGGATAATTCACCCCTCCACTTT
few	TRBV5-6	TRBJ2-1	-	14	CASSQYPAYNEQFF	TGTGCCAGCAGCCAGTACCCTGCCTACAATGAGCAGTTCTTC
-	TRBV7-2	TRBJ2-3	TRBD1	15	CASSVGGLITDTQYF	TGTGCCAGCAGCGTAGGGGGCTTAATCACAGATACGCAGTATTTT
-	TRBV5-5	TRBJ2-1	-	12	CASSLLGDEQFF	TGTGCCAGCAGCTTATTAGGAGACGAGCAGTTCTTC
-	TRBV7-2	TRBJ2-1	TRBD2	17	CASSLASTSGVLNEQFF	TGTGCCAGCAGCTTAGCTTCCACTAGCGGGGTACTCAATGAGCAGTTCTTC
-	TRBV20-1	TRBJ1-1	-	14	CSAPPRTVNTEAFF	TGCAGTGCTCCCCCCAGGACAGTGAACACTGAAGCTTTCTTT
-	TRBV4-3	TRBJ2-1	-	15	CASSQGAAPYNEQFF	TGCGCCAGCAGCCAAGGGGCGGCTCCTTACAATGAGCAGTTCTTC
-	TRBV20-1	TRBJ2-3	TRBD1	13	CSASQGTTDTQYF	TGCAGTGCTTCACAGGGGACCACAGATACGCAGTATTTT
-	TRBV5-5	TRBJ1-5	-	15	CASSRLGAGDQPQHF	TGTGCCAGCAGCCGACTGGGTGCCGGGGATCAGCCCCAGCATTTT
few	TRBV24-1	TRBJ1-5	-	12	CATSDQDQPQHF	TGTGCCACCAGTGATCAAGATCAGCCCCAGCATTTT
few	TRBV20-1	TRBJ2-1	-	13	CSVRDRDYNEQFF	TGCAGTGTAAGAGACCGGGACTACAATGAGCAGTTCTTC
few	TRBV4-3	TRBJ1-1	-	13	CASSQEAGTEAFF	TGCGCCAGCAGCCAAGAAGCGGGTACTGAAGCTTTCTTT
-	TRBV5-6	TRBJ2-1	-	14	CASSLWGVGDEQFF	TGTGCCAGCAGCTTGTGGGGGGTAGGCGATGAGCAGTTCTTC
-	TRBV5-5	TRBJ2-7	TRBD2	15	CASTYGLAGLYEQYF	TGTGCCAGCACCTACGGACTAGCGGGCCTCTACGAGCAGTACTTC
-	TRBV3-1	TRBJ2-7	TRBD1	15	CASTPGQGPSYEQYF	TGTGCCAGCACCCCGGGACAGGGTCCTTCCTACGAGCAGTACTTC
-	TRBV7-2	TRBJ1-3	TRBD1	15	CASSRKQGAGNTIYF	TGTGCCAGCAGTCGTAAACAGGGGGCTGGAAACACCATATATTTT
-	TRBV6-2/TRBV6-3	TRBJ2-2	-	13	CASTRLVPGELFF	TGTGCCAGCACTCGACTAGTACCCGGGGAGCTGTTTTTT
few	TRBV12-3/TRBV12-4	TRBJ1-6	TRBD1	16	CASSFGGTGAGSPLHF	TGTGCCAGCAGTTTTGGGGGGACAGGAGCGGGTTCACCCCTCCACTTT
many	TRBV7-9	TRBJ1-2	-	14	CASSLLFQGRGYTF	TGTGCCAGCAGCTTACTCTTTCAGGGAAGAGGCTACACCTTC
-	TRBV28	TRBJ2-7	-	13	CATTRGVSYEQYF	TGTGCCACCACGAGGGGCGTCTCCTACGAGCAGTACTTC
few	TRBV4-3	TRBJ2-2	-	14	CASSLRGESGELFF	TGCGCCAGCAGCCTCAGAGGGGAGTCCGGGGAGCTGTTTTTT
-	TRBV12-3/TRBV12-4	TRBJ1-1	-	12	CASRIREGGAFF	TGTGCCAGCAGGATCAGGGAAGGGGGAGCTTTCTTT